These T cell receptor beta chains were read from a single sample in a study of blood T cell repertoires in COVID-19. Generated by immunoSEQ multiplex PCR, the TCRdb table keeps only in-frame clones and is missing some. Among about 88,000 clones listed, about 83% were seen once. Material: peripheral blood. These receptors all come from a woman between 65 and 79 years old with acute or convalescent COVID-19. CDR3s include the opening cysteine and the closing phenylalanine or tryptophan. A D gene is named only where the DNA matches it firmly. For some rows the clone size is stated as once, few or many, or as a class when expanded; others skip it.

j_call: TRBJ2-1; v_call: TRBV7-2; d_call: NA; clone_size: once; cdr3_aa: CASSFLGAIDNEQFF
j_call: TRBJ1-2; v_call: TRBV6-1; d_call: TRBD1; clone_size: NA; cdr3_aa: CASSEAHGTGGVGYTF
j_call: TRBJ1-5; v_call: TRBV28; d_call: TRBD1; clone_size: once; cdr3_aa: CASIRAGGAFNQPQHF
j_call: TRBJ1-4; v_call: TRBV3-1/TRBV3-2; d_call: NA; clone_size: NA; cdr3_aa: CASSQMAGLNEKLFF
j_call: TRBJ2-3; v_call: TRBV6-5; d_call: TRBD2; clone_size: NA; cdr3_aa: CASKLLAGGTDTQYF
j_call: TRBJ2-1; v_call: TRBV11-3; d_call: TRBD2; clone_size: NA; cdr3_aa: CASDVSVQREGKGEQFF
j_call: TRBJ2-1; v_call: TRBV5-1; d_call: NA; clone_size: NA; cdr3_aa: CASRAVDGGYNEQFF
j_call: TRBJ2-1; v_call: TRBV6-2/TRBV6-3; d_call: NA; clone_size: NA; cdr3_aa: CASSYFPPGGSYNEQFF
j_call: TRBJ2-1; v_call: TRBV19; d_call: NA; clone_size: once; cdr3_aa: CASSKGQSSYNEQFF
j_call: TRBJ2-4; v_call: TRBV19; d_call: TRBD1; clone_size: NA; cdr3_aa: CASSPQTGGVAKNIQYF
j_call: TRBJ1-2; v_call: TRBV29-1; d_call: NA; clone_size: NA; cdr3_aa: CSVWGQGRNYGYTF
j_call: TRBJ2-5; v_call: TRBV19; d_call: NA; clone_size: NA; cdr3_aa: CASSPGYTVQETQYF
j_call: TRBJ2-6; v_call: TRBV10-3; d_call: NA; clone_size: NA; cdr3_aa: CAITAGGAGANVLTF
j_call: TRBJ2-5; v_call: TRBV7-9; d_call: TRBD2; clone_size: NA; cdr3_aa: CASRGDPTSGGPQETQYF
j_call: TRBJ1-6; v_call: TRBV10-3; d_call: NA; clone_size: NA; cdr3_aa: CAISPEYSNSPLHF
j_call: TRBJ1-2; v_call: TRBV12-3/TRBV12-4; d_call: TRBD1; clone_size: NA; cdr3_aa: CASASGGYGYTF
j_call: TRBJ2-5; v_call: TRBV6-5; d_call: NA; clone_size: few; cdr3_aa: CASSYGREETQYF
j_call: TRBJ1-2; v_call: TRBV6-4; d_call: NA; clone_size: once; cdr3_aa: CASSDSAGNYGYTF
j_call: TRBJ2-3; v_call: TRBV21-1; d_call: NA; clone_size: NA; cdr3_aa: CASSKGTSGRALGTDTQYF
j_call: TRBJ1-2; v_call: TRBV7-9; d_call: TRBD1; clone_size: NA; cdr3_aa: CASSFLQTGGPGYTF
j_call: TRBJ2-1; v_call: TRBV27; d_call: NA; clone_size: NA; cdr3_aa: CASSSGSWQFF
j_call: TRBJ1-1; v_call: TRBV7-2; d_call: TRBD1; clone_size: few; cdr3_aa: CASSLAGTGGPRSF
j_call: TRBJ2-2; v_call: TRBV11-3; d_call: TRBD2; clone_size: NA; cdr3_aa: CASSPGGRRTGELFF
j_call: TRBJ2-1; v_call: TRBV19; d_call: TRBD2; clone_size: NA; cdr3_aa: CASSISGRAMDEQFF
j_call: TRBJ2-1; v_call: TRBV5-8; d_call: NA; clone_size: once; cdr3_aa: CASSLRRTGIGNEQFF
j_call: TRBJ2-5; v_call: TRBV28; d_call: TRBD2; clone_size: once; cdr3_aa: CASSLWGLAGGQETQYF
j_call: TRBJ2-2; v_call: TRBV3-1/TRBV3-2; d_call: NA; clone_size: NA; cdr3_aa: CASSLTGELFF
j_call: TRBJ2-1; v_call: TRBV3-1/TRBV3-2; d_call: TRBD2; clone_size: NA; cdr3_aa: CASSQGLAGGSEQFF
j_call: TRBJ2-1; v_call: TRBV4-3; d_call: NA; clone_size: NA; cdr3_aa: CASSQGMSEQFF